This TCR beta chain appears in the sequencing data of a study of cytomegalovirus exposure and HLA in healthy donors. This CDR3 is built from 14 residues. Trimming at V came to 2 bases and at J to 5 bases, leaving 7 bases not matched to a gene. Per the germline V gene, CDR1 is SGHRS and CDR2 is YFSETQ. The PCR made use of 60 Vbeta and 13 Jbeta primers. Repertoires were generated with immunoSEQ multiplex PCR, while TCRdb's copy carries only in-frame clones and drops some. The sample lists around 130,000 clones, approximately 78% occurring once. Sequenced sample: PBMCs. The TCR was taken from a human donor in good health. The rearrangement links TRBV5-1 to TRBJ2-7, with 7 bases matching TRBD1. The CDR3 reads CASSFDRAGNEQYF. In DNA, the CDR3 is TGCGCCAGCAGCTTCGACAGGGCAGGCAACGAGCAGTACTTC.